This TCR beta chain was retrieved from a study of shared T cell receptors in the human thymus. Produced via immunoSEQ multiplex PCR; TCRdb's table is partial and in-frame only. The sample has about 610,000 clones, around 89% seen once. This sample was also put to use in a study of human thymus T cells. Turning to that study: From resections taken during corrective heart surgery, the thymus tissue was obtained. An apparent bias in V and J gene usage was seen in thymic and blood repertoires. Related studies found that unrelated individuals share highly overlapping thymic repertoires.

Sequencing was performed on thymocytes. This TCR was sampled from a boy less than two years old with a congenital heart defect.

DNA for the CDR3: TGCGCCAGCAGCCAAGATCGGGAACAGGGAGTAGTAGGGCCGAACACCGGGGAGCTGTTTTTT. It codes for CASSQDREQGVVGPNTGELFF. J is TRBJ2-2 and V is TRBV4-3, with a tentative D call TRBD1 (6 bases). Trimming left V 0 bases short and J 0 bases short, with 23 bases between. Germline CDR1 and CDR2: LGHNA and YSLEER. The CDR3 runs to 21 residues.